This T cell receptor beta chain was obtained from a study of cytomegalovirus exposure and HLA in healthy donors. General study results and limits: A later analysis reportedly identified an Asian-associated ancestry cluster as carrying fewer N-insertions than the 666-donor mean. Diagnosis of cytomegalovirus status made by the classifier reportedly showed high specificity and sensitivity. The authors listed about 170 TCR beta chains as cytomegalovirus-associated. Highly shared variants forming one cluster were likely a sequencing artifact.

This CDR3 is built from 14 residues. Looked up from germline, CDR1 is SGHAT and CDR2 is FQNNGV. V gave up 5 bases and J gave up 5 bases; unmatched junction bases: 7. The PCR made use of 60 Vbeta and 13 Jbeta primers. Profiled with immunoSEQ multiplex PCR; TCRdb holds only in-frame clones, not every one. The data show about 170,000 clones, around 80% seen once. Notes on this clone: Its antigen is unidentified.

The chain carries TRBV11-2 and TRBJ2-5; 8 positions agree with TRBD2. Sequencing input: PBMCs. The source of this sequence is a boy between 2 and 10 years old in good health and CMV-seronegative. The CDR3 protein is CASSPPAGEETQYF. Written as DNA, the CDR3 is TGTGCCAGCAGCCCCCCAGCGGGGGAGGAGACCCAGTACTTC.